These T cell receptor beta chains were read from a single sample in a study of blood T cell repertoires in COVID-19. The data were produced by immunoSEQ multiplex PCR, yet TCRdb's version contains in-frame clones alone and is incomplete. The data contain around 250,000 clones, about 89% of them singletons. The sequenced sample consisted of peripheral blood. These receptors were obtained from a man in his forties or fifties with active or convalescent COVID-19. Both conserved end residues are part of each CDR3. Fields, in order: J gene, V gene, clone size, D gene, CDR3 DNA, CDR3 protein. The D gene is left open where the match is weak. Some rows mark clone size as missing; the rest say once, few, many or name a class of expanded clone.

j_call: TRBJ2-7
v_call: TRBV7-3
clone_size: -
d_call: TRBD1
cdr3_nt: TGTGCCCGACAGGGCGCCTACTCCTACGAGCAGTACTTC
cdr3_aa: CARQGAYSYEQYF

j_call: TRBJ1-1
v_call: TRBV11-3
clone_size: -
d_call: -
cdr3_nt: TGTGCCAGCACCCTAGTGGGGGGACCGAACACTGAAGCTTTCTTT
cdr3_aa: CASTLVGGPNTEAFF

j_call: TRBJ1-2
v_call: TRBV7-9
clone_size: -
d_call: -
cdr3_nt: TGTGCCAGCAGCTCAGAGGGCGGCTACACCTTC
cdr3_aa: CASSSEGGYTF

j_call: TRBJ1-4
v_call: TRBV2
clone_size: -
d_call: -
cdr3_nt: TGTGCCAGCAGTGAATCGTCAGGGATCGAAAAACTGTTTTTT
cdr3_aa: CASSESSGIEKLFF

j_call: TRBJ2-7
v_call: TRBV4-2
clone_size: -
d_call: -
cdr3_nt: TGTGCCAGCAGCCAACGTCAGGACACTACGGGTTCCTACGAGCAGTACTTC
cdr3_aa: CASSQRQDTTGSYEQYF

j_call: TRBJ1-2
v_call: TRBV27
clone_size: -
d_call: -
cdr3_nt: TGTGCCAGCAGTTTAACCCCGACAGCCTCGATTACAAGTAACTATGGCTACACCTTC
cdr3_aa: CASSLTPTASITSNYGYTF

j_call: TRBJ1-4
v_call: TRBV4-1
clone_size: -
d_call: -
cdr3_nt: TGCGCCAGCAGCCTCGGCCGGGGTGCAACTAATGAAAAACTGTTTTTT
cdr3_aa: CASSLGRGATNEKLFF

j_call: TRBJ2-1
v_call: TRBV18
clone_size: few
d_call: TRBD1
cdr3_nt: TGTGCCAGCTCAGGTGGGACAGGGGAATGGAATGAGCAGTTCTTC
cdr3_aa: CASSGGTGEWNEQFF

j_call: TRBJ1-2
v_call: TRBV2
clone_size: -
d_call: -
cdr3_nt: TGTGCCAGCAGTGAGTCCGGGGTTGGCTACACCTTC
cdr3_aa: CASSESGVGYTF

j_call: TRBJ2-3
v_call: TRBV11-3
clone_size: -
d_call: TRBD2
cdr3_nt: TGTGCCAGCAGCTTGGGGACTAGCGGGGATACAGATACGCAGTATTTT
cdr3_aa: CASSLGTSGDTDTQYF

j_call: TRBJ2-1
v_call: TRBV9
clone_size: many
d_call: TRBD2
cdr3_nt: TGTGCCAGCAGCGCCAAGAGCGGGAGCTCCTACAATGAGCAGTTCTTC
cdr3_aa: CASSAKSGSSYNEQFF

j_call: TRBJ2-5
v_call: TRBV7-6
clone_size: -
d_call: -
cdr3_nt: TGTGCCAGCAGCTTAGCATCAGGGGACGGCGGGACCCAGTACTTC
cdr3_aa: CASSLASGDGGTQYF

j_call: TRBJ1-5
v_call: TRBV19
clone_size: -
d_call: -
cdr3_nt: TGTGCCAGTAGTATCGGACGACTAGCGATGGGGCAGCCCCAGCATTTT
cdr3_aa: CASSIGRLAMGQPQHF

j_call: TRBJ2-1
v_call: TRBV18
clone_size: -
d_call: TRBD2
cdr3_nt: TGTGCCAGCTCACCGTACGGACTGAGTCGTAGCGGGTTCCTAAATGAGCAGTTCTTC
cdr3_aa: CASSPYGLSRSGFLNEQFF

j_call: TRBJ2-5
v_call: TRBV14
clone_size: -
d_call: -
cdr3_nt: TGTGCCAGTCGCGGAGGGGGCGAAGAGACCCAGTACTTC
cdr3_aa: CASRGGGEETQYF

j_call: TRBJ2-7
v_call: TRBV4-1
clone_size: -
d_call: TRBD2
cdr3_nt: TGCGCCAGCAGCGGTGGTGGAAGGGCTAGCGGCCCACAGTTAGTATACGAGCAGTACTTC
cdr3_aa: CASSGGGRASGPQLVYEQYF

j_call: TRBJ1-4
v_call: TRBV5-5
clone_size: -
d_call: -
cdr3_nt: TGTGCCAGCAGCTTGAGCGGCGCAACTAATGAAAAACTGTTTTTT
cdr3_aa: CASSLSGATNEKLFF

j_call: TRBJ2-7
v_call: TRBV20-1
clone_size: -
d_call: -
cdr3_nt: TGCAGTGCTAGGGCTGGTCACGAGCAGTACTTC
cdr3_aa: CSARAGHEQYF

j_call: TRBJ1-1
v_call: TRBV30
clone_size: -
d_call: -
cdr3_nt: TGTGCCTGGAGTGTCCCGGGGGGGGCGGTCACTGAAGCTTTCTTT
cdr3_aa: CAWSVPGGAVTEAFF

j_call: TRBJ1-6
v_call: TRBV30
clone_size: -
d_call: -
cdr3_nt: TGTGCCTGGAGTGTTTTGGGGGGTGGTTCACCCCTCCACTTT
cdr3_aa: CAWSVLGGGSPLHF

j_call: TRBJ2-7
v_call: TRBV6-1
clone_size: -
d_call: -
cdr3_nt: TGTGCCAGCAGTGAAGGGTTGACACGTACCTACGAGCAGTACTTC
cdr3_aa: CASSEGLTRTYEQYF

j_call: TRBJ1-5
v_call: TRBV28
clone_size: -
d_call: TRBD1
cdr3_nt: TGTGCCAGCAGTTCAGTGGACAGGGAACAGCCCCAGCATTTT
cdr3_aa: CASSSVDREQPQHF

j_call: TRBJ2-7
v_call: TRBV21-1
clone_size: -
d_call: -
cdr3_nt: TGTGCCAGCAGCAAAGGGGAGGCTAGCGGGAGGTGGACCTACGAGCAGTACTTC
cdr3_aa: CASSKGEASGRWTYEQYF

j_call: TRBJ2-3
v_call: TRBV19
clone_size: -
d_call: -
cdr3_nt: TGTGCCAGTACTGCGCTGCAATCGGTGGCAGATACGCAGTATTTT
cdr3_aa: CASTALQSVADTQYF

j_call: TRBJ2-3
v_call: TRBV11-3
clone_size: -
d_call: -
cdr3_nt: TGTGCCAGCAGCCCCCCCAGAAGCACAGATACGCAGTATTTT
cdr3_aa: CASSPPRSTDTQYF

j_call: TRBJ1-5
v_call: TRBV9
clone_size: -
d_call: -
cdr3_nt: TGTGCCAGCAGCGTAGGGACCGGGAGCGAGCAGCCCCAGCATTTT
cdr3_aa: CASSVGTGSEQPQHF

j_call: TRBJ2-1
v_call: TRBV19
clone_size: -
d_call: TRBD2
cdr3_nt: TGTGCCAGCCATGGGGGGGATGAGCAGTTCTTC
cdr3_aa: CASHGGDEQFF

j_call: TRBJ2-7
v_call: TRBV30
clone_size: -
d_call: TRBD1
cdr3_nt: TGTGCCTGGGGGACAGGCGCTTCCTACGAGCAGTACTTC
cdr3_aa: CAWGTGASYEQYF

j_call: TRBJ1-1
v_call: TRBV5-6
clone_size: -
d_call: TRBD1
cdr3_nt: TGTGCCAGCAGCTTGGGACAGGGGGCCCCTGAAGCTTTCTTT
cdr3_aa: CASSLGQGAPEAFF

j_call: TRBJ1-4
v_call: TRBV2
clone_size: few
d_call: -
cdr3_nt: TGTGCCAGCAGTTTCTCACTCGGACAGTCTGAAAAACTGTTTTTT
cdr3_aa: CASSFSLGQSEKLFF

j_call: TRBJ1-2
v_call: TRBV6-5
clone_size: -
d_call: -
cdr3_nt: TGTGCCAGCAGTTTGTCCAGGGTCTATGGCTACACCTTC
cdr3_aa: CASSLSRVYGYTF

j_call: TRBJ2-3
v_call: TRBV5-1
clone_size: -
d_call: TRBD1
cdr3_nt: TGCGCCAGCAGCTCCGGACAGGGGCGAAGCACAGATACGCAGTATTTT
cdr3_aa: CASSSGQGRSTDTQYF

j_call: TRBJ1-1
v_call: TRBV27
clone_size: -
d_call: TRBD1
cdr3_nt: TGTGCCAGCAGTTTAACAGGGGGAGGAGGGGGTTTCTTT
cdr3_aa: CASSLTGGGGGFF

j_call: TRBJ1-2
v_call: TRBV5-1
clone_size: once
d_call: -
cdr3_nt: TGCGCCAGCAGCTTGTATTTCGGGGGGACCGATGGCTACACCTTC
cdr3_aa: CASSLYFGGTDGYTF

j_call: TRBJ2-2
v_call: TRBV7-2
clone_size: -
d_call: -
cdr3_nt: TGTGCCAGCAGCTTAATGGGTCGGGTGAACACCGGGGAGCTGTTTTTT
cdr3_aa: CASSLMGRVNTGELFF

j_call: TRBJ2-5
v_call: TRBV6-6
clone_size: -
d_call: -
cdr3_nt: TGTGCCAGCAGCTTTGCGGGGGCAAGCGAGACCCAGTACTTC
cdr3_aa: CASSFAGASETQYF

j_call: TRBJ2-3
v_call: TRBV11-2
clone_size: -
d_call: TRBD2
cdr3_nt: TGTGCCAGCAGCCCGTTGGGGGGGGGCACAGATACGCAGTATTTT
cdr3_aa: CASSPLGGGTDTQYF

j_call: TRBJ2-7
v_call: TRBV7-9
clone_size: -
d_call: -
cdr3_nt: TGTGCCAGCAGCAGCAGTACAGGAGACTACGAGCAGTACTTC
cdr3_aa: CASSSSTGDYEQYF

j_call: TRBJ2-2
v_call: TRBV27
clone_size: -
d_call: TRBD2
cdr3_nt: TGTGCCAGCAGTCTCCGACTAGCGGGGTTGCTCACCGGGGAGCTGTTTTTT
cdr3_aa: CASSLRLAGLLTGELFF

j_call: TRBJ2-7
v_call: TRBV11-2
clone_size: -
d_call: -
cdr3_nt: TGTGCCAGCAGCCCAACTCCCTACGAGCAGTACTTC
cdr3_aa: CASSPTPYEQYF

j_call: TRBJ1-2
v_call: TRBV5-1
clone_size: -
d_call: TRBD1
cdr3_nt: TGCGCCAGCAGCGAACAGGGGGCGGACTATGGCTACACCTTC
cdr3_aa: CASSEQGADYGYTF

j_call: TRBJ1-1
v_call: TRBV11-2
clone_size: -
d_call: TRBD1
cdr3_nt: TGTGCCAGCAGCTTAGTGGGACAGGGTAAACCTGAAGCTTTCTTT
cdr3_aa: CASSLVGQGKPEAFF